A selection of T cell receptor beta chains follows, all from one sample in a study of T-cell memory formation after mild COVID-19. A single record per CDR3 protein comes from TCRdb applying MiXCR to the 5' RACE reads. The sample has about half a million distinct CDR3 sequences, around a sixth seen once. Material for sequencing was PBMCs or a T cell subset sorted from them (not recorded which). Receptors originate from an adult woman who had mild COVID-19 (a few samples of this study predate the infection). Cell type and time point are not known. Both conserved end residues are part of each CDR3. D genes are given only for firm matches. Size values are once, few and many counts, or a class for expanded clones, and some rows have none.

j_gene	abundance	len	d_gene	v_gene	CDR3aa	CDR3nt
TRBJ2-7	few	16	TRBD2	TRBV6-5	CASSYAFEGGWYEQYF	TGTGCCAGCAGTTACGCGTTTGAGGGAGGGTGGTACGAGCAGTACTTC
TRBJ1-1	-	14	-	TRBV7-2	CASRLGRKNTEAFF	TGTGCCAGCAGACTAGGACGGAAGAACACTGAAGCTTTCTTT
TRBJ1-5	few	14	TRBD1	TRBV19	CASSQAQGGGPQHF	TGTGCCAGTTCTCAGGCACAGGGGGGTGGGCCCCAGCATTTT
TRBJ2-7	few	15	TRBD2	TRBV9	CASSVAGGHSYEQYF	TGTGCCAGCAGCGTAGCGGGGGGGCACTCCTACGAGCAGTACTTC
TRBJ1-6	-	14	-	TRBV30	CAWSLGQPNSPLHF	TGTGCCTGGAGTTTGGGTCAGCCAAATTCACCCCTCCACTTT
TRBJ1-2	-	13	-	TRBV12-3/TRBV12-4	CASSLVQGYGYTF	TGTGCCAGCAGTTTAGTCCAGGGCTATGGCTACACCTTC
TRBJ2-7	-	15	-	TRBV10-3	CAISVGGDYRYEQYF	TGTGCCATCAGCGTTGGGGGTGACTACCGCTACGAGCAGTACTTC
TRBJ2-5	-	11	-	TRBV7-8	CASKGGETQYF	TGTGCCAGCAAGGGCGGCGAGACCCAGTACTTC
TRBJ1-2	-	14	-	TRBV29-1	CSVEGTGRNYGYTF	TGCAGCGTTGAGGGAACGGGCCGCAACTATGGCTACACCTTC
TRBJ2-7	-	15	-	TRBV6-5	CASSYAPDSYYEQYF	TGTGCCAGCAGTTACGCCCCGGACAGCTACTACGAGCAGTACTTC
TRBJ2-7	-	16	TRBD1	TRBV20-1	CSARDVWTGSDYEQYF	TGCAGTGCTAGAGATGTGTGGACAGGGAGTGACTACGAGCAGTACTTC
TRBJ2-5	-	15	TRBD2	TRBV2	CASRKKSGGGETQYF	TGTGCCAGCAGAAAAAAAAGCGGGGGAGGCGAGACCCAGTACTTC
TRBJ2-7	few	14	-	TRBV27	CASSRRWGPYEQYF	TGTGCCAGCAGCCGAAGGTGGGGCCCCTACGAGCAGTACTTC
TRBJ2-7	-	14	TRBD2	TRBV2	CASSPGRGSYEQYF	TGTGCCAGCAGTCCAGGGCGGGGGTCCTACGAGCAGTACTTC
TRBJ2-2	few	20	-	TRBV24-1	CATSHPEGGRATSNTGELFF	TGTGCCACCAGTCACCCTGAGGGAGGCAGGGCTACATCGAACACCGGGGAGCTGTTTTTT
TRBJ1-2	-	14	TRBD1	TRBV20-1	CSAEAGGALSGYTF	TGCAGTGCTGAAGCAGGGGGCGCTTTGTCTGGCTACACCTTC
TRBJ2-1	-	18	TRBD2	TRBV6-2/TRBV6-3	CASSPEQRTSGRLNEQFF	TGTGCCAGCAGCCCTGAGCAGAGGACTAGCGGGAGACTCAATGAGCAGTTCTTC
TRBJ2-2	few	13	-	TRBV6-1	CASSETSTGELFF	TGTGCCAGCAGTGAGACCTCCACCGGGGAGCTGTTTTTT
TRBJ1-3	many	16	-	TRBV4-1	CASRKALDQSGNTIYF	TGCGCCAGCAGGAAAGCCCTGGATCAATCTGGAAACACCATATATTTT
TRBJ2-2	few	14	TRBD2	TRBV12-3/TRBV12-4	CASSLGSGTGELFF	TGTGCCAGCAGTTTAGGTAGCGGGACTGGGGAGCTGTTTTTT
TRBJ1-5	-	14	-	TRBV2	CASSGRELGQPQHF	TGTGCCAGCAGTGGGAGGGAACTGGGTCAGCCCCAGCATTTT
TRBJ1-4	few	15	-	TRBV5-1	CASSSAGEHNEKLFF	TGCGCCAGCAGTTCCGCAGGGGAGCATAATGAAAAACTGTTTTTT
TRBJ2-7	few	12	TRBD2	TRBV10-3	CAIGTNSYEQYF	TGTGCCATCGGGACTAACTCCTACGAGCAGTACTTC
TRBJ2-7	few	15	TRBD2	TRBV29-1	CSVRLGLAGGYEQYF	TGCAGCGTTAGGTTAGGACTAGCGGGAGGGTACGAGCAGTACTTC
TRBJ1-1	few	13	-	TRBV6-1	CASSEFVGAGAFF	TGTGCCAGCAGTGAATTTGTCGGGGCCGGAGCTTTCTTT
TRBJ2-3	-	17	TRBD2	TRBV5-1	CASSLVGLAGSTDTQYF	TGCGCCAGCAGCTTGGTCGGACTAGCGGGGTCCACAGATACGCAGTATTTT
TRBJ2-3	few	13	-	TRBV29-1	CSVNVESTDTQYF	TGCAGCGTCAATGTGGAAAGCACAGATACGCAGTATTTT
TRBJ2-2	few	16	TRBD1	TRBV12-3/TRBV12-4	CASSSPGGVSTGELFF	TGTGCCAGCAGTTCCCCAGGGGGAGTTAGCACCGGGGAGCTGTTTTTT
TRBJ2-7	few	13	-	TRBV29-1	CSARLAASYEQYF	TGCAGCGCCCGGCTGGCAGCCTCCTACGAGCAGTACTTC
TRBJ2-3	few	12	-	TRBV9	CASSVDRATQYF	TGTGCCAGCAGCGTAGACCGGGCTACGCAGTATTTT
TRBJ2-2	-	14	-	TRBV7-9	CASSHLLRAGELFF	TGTGCCAGCAGCCACCTCTTAAGGGCCGGGGAGCTGTTTTTT
TRBJ2-5	-	13	-	TRBV7-6	CASSLVWGETQYF	TGTGCCAGCAGCTTAGTTTGGGGAGAGACCCAGTACTTC
TRBJ2-1	-	14	-	TRBV7-6	CASSLAWGYNEQFF	TGTGCCAGCAGCTTAGCGTGGGGATACAATGAGCAGTTCTTC
TRBJ1-1	-	12	-	TRBV7-9	CASSIGPFEAFF	TGTGCCAGCAGCATTGGGCCCTTTGAAGCTTTCTTT
TRBJ2-1	few	11	-	TRBV18	CASSPGIEQFF	TGTGCCAGCTCACCGGGGATCGAGCAGTTCTTC
TRBJ2-2	-	12	-	TRBV30	CAWTGKAGELFF	TGTGCCTGGACAGGGAAGGCCGGGGAGCTGTTTTTT